A selection of T cell receptor beta chains follows, all from one sample in a study of CD8 T cells in Susac syndrome. Each CDR3 protein gets one entry after TCRdb re-called the immunoSEQ multiplex PCR reads with MiXCR. Here the sample spans 300,000 or so distinct CDR3 sequences, approximately 90% being singletons. Sequencing was done on a sample of CD4+ T cells from PBMCs. All receptors come from a human donor with multiple sclerosis. Both conserved end residues are part of each CDR3. Fields, in order: V gene, D gene, clone size, J gene, CDR3 protein, CDR3 DNA. D genes are given only for firm matches. The size field is filled for only some rows; it gives once, few, many or a size class.

v_gene: TRBV5-6; d_gene: .; abundance: once; j_gene: TRBJ1-1; CDR3aa: CASSLGRARVSEAFF; CDR3nt: TGTGCCAGCAGCTTGGGTCGTGCGAGGGTTTCTGAAGCTTTCTTT
v_gene: TRBV6-5; d_gene: TRBD1; abundance: few; j_gene: TRBJ1-2; CDR3aa: CASSRDRAGGYTF; CDR3nt: TGTGCCAGCAGTCGGGACAGGGCCGGTGGCTACACCTTC
v_gene: TRBV29-1; d_gene: .; abundance: once; j_gene: TRBJ1-2; CDR3aa: CSARDTHYGYTF; CDR3nt: TGCAGCGCCCGGGACACCCACTATGGCTACACCTTC
v_gene: TRBV12-3/TRBV12-4; d_gene: TRBD1; abundance: .; j_gene: TRBJ1-2; CDR3aa: CASSTPDRGNYGYTF; CDR3nt: TGTGCCAGCAGTACCCCGGACAGGGGGAACTATGGCTACACCTTC
v_gene: TRBV7-8; d_gene: TRBD2; abundance: .; j_gene: TRBJ2-5; CDR3aa: CASSLAAGTSGPRRETQYF; CDR3nt: TGTGCCAGCAGCTTAGCGGCAGGGACTAGCGGCCCACGGCGGGAGACCCAGTACTTC
v_gene: TRBV7-2; d_gene: .; abundance: few; j_gene: TRBJ2-2; CDR3aa: CASSPGQHRELFF; CDR3nt: TGTGCCAGCAGTCCCGGACAGCATAGGGAGCTGTTTTTT
v_gene: TRBV19; d_gene: .; abundance: .; j_gene: TRBJ2-3; CDR3aa: CASSMGYGTDTQYF; CDR3nt: TGTGCCAGTAGTATGGGTTATGGTACAGATACGCAGTATTTT
v_gene: TRBV5-1; d_gene: TRBD2; abundance: .; j_gene: TRBJ2-2; CDR3aa: CASSPSGGGTGELFF; CDR3nt: TGCGCCAGCAGCCCCAGCGGGGGGGGAACCGGGGAGCTGTTTTTT
v_gene: TRBV19; d_gene: .; abundance: .; j_gene: TRBJ2-1; CDR3aa: CASSIGGGTPLVDEQFF; CDR3nt: TGTGCCAGTAGTATAGGTGGGGGGACACCGCTCGTGGATGAGCAGTTCTTC
v_gene: TRBV7-9; d_gene: .; abundance: few; j_gene: TRBJ1-3; CDR3aa: CASSLGPSGNTIYF; CDR3nt: TGTGCCAGCAGTTTGGGTCCCTCTGGAAACACCATATATTTT
v_gene: TRBV29-1; d_gene: TRBD1; abundance: .; j_gene: TRBJ1-1; CDR3aa: CSVTLRGRTEAFF; CDR3nt: TGCAGCGTCACTCTCAGGGGGCGCACTGAAGCTTTCTTT
v_gene: TRBV6-2/TRBV6-3; d_gene: .; abundance: .; j_gene: TRBJ2-1; CDR3aa: CASRYTVGGNEQFF; CDR3nt: TGTGCCAGCAGGTATACGGTGGGAGGCAATGAGCAGTTCTTC
v_gene: TRBV10-3; d_gene: TRBD1; abundance: once; j_gene: TRBJ2-2; CDR3aa: CAIRSGQGHGELFF; CDR3nt: TGTGCCATCAGATCGGGACAGGGGCACGGGGAGCTGTTTTTT
v_gene: TRBV7-2; d_gene: .; abundance: .; j_gene: TRBJ1-2; CDR3aa: CASSLGGANILGYTF; CDR3nt: TGTGCCAGCAGCTTAGGAGGGGCCAATATTCTTGGCTACACCTTC
v_gene: TRBV2; d_gene: .; abundance: .; j_gene: TRBJ2-5; CDR3aa: CASSEEGETQYF; CDR3nt: TGTGCCAGCAGTGAAGAGGGAGAGACCCAGTACTTC
v_gene: TRBV20-1; d_gene: TRBD2; abundance: .; j_gene: TRBJ2-2; CDR3aa: CSASSSGGATGELFF; CDR3nt: TGCAGTGCTAGTAGCAGCGGGGGGGCCACCGGGGAGCTGTTTTTT
v_gene: TRBV11-1; d_gene: TRBD1; abundance: once; j_gene: TRBJ1-1; CDR3aa: CASSWDRGRDWTEAFF; CDR3nt: TGTGCCAGCAGCTGGGACAGGGGGCGAGATTGGACTGAAGCTTTCTTT
v_gene: TRBV7-3; d_gene: .; abundance: .; j_gene: TRBJ2-1; CDR3aa: CASSLRGSGGPVNEQFF; CDR3nt: TGTGCCAGCAGCTTAAGGGGGTCTGGCGGGCCGGTTAATGAGCAGTTCTTC
v_gene: TRBV14; d_gene: .; abundance: .; j_gene: TRBJ2-5; CDR3aa: CASSQRLSPRTQETQYF; CDR3nt: TGTGCCAGCAGCCAACGGCTAAGTCCGAGGACTCAAGAGACCCAGTACTTC
v_gene: TRBV6-2/TRBV6-3; d_gene: TRBD2; abundance: .; j_gene: TRBJ2-2; CDR3aa: CASSSRLAGGPLAGELFF; CDR3nt: TGTGCCAGCAGTTCCCGACTAGCGGGAGGGCCTCTCGCCGGGGAGCTGTTTTTT
v_gene: TRBV5-1; d_gene: .; abundance: .; j_gene: TRBJ2-1; CDR3aa: CASSARGPPNYNEQFF; CDR3nt: TGCGCCAGCAGCGCACGTGGGCCGCCGAACTACAATGAGCAGTTCTTC
v_gene: TRBV3-1; d_gene: .; abundance: .; j_gene: TRBJ1-1; CDR3aa: CASYPQEGTEAFF; CDR3nt: TGTGCCAGCTATCCTCAGGAGGGCACTGAAGCTTTCTTT
v_gene: TRBV23-1; d_gene: .; abundance: .; j_gene: TRBJ2-2; CDR3aa: CASSQFKGYTGELFF; CDR3nt: TGCGCCAGCAGTCAATTTAAGGGCTACACCGGGGAGCTGTTTTTT
v_gene: TRBV3-1; d_gene: TRBD2; abundance: .; j_gene: TRBJ2-5; CDR3aa: CASSLEGRLADF; CDR3nt: TGTGCCAGCAGCCTCGAGGGGAGACTAGCGGACTTC
v_gene: TRBV6-5; d_gene: .; abundance: .; j_gene: TRBJ2-2; CDR3aa: CASSSRRNTGELFF; CDR3nt: TGTGCCAGCAGCTCCAGAAGGAACACCGGGGAGCTGTTTTTT
v_gene: TRBV6-1; d_gene: .; abundance: .; j_gene: TRBJ1-1; CDR3aa: CASSEAVNTEAFF; CDR3nt: TGTGCCAGCAGTGAAGCAGTGAACACTGAAGCTTTCTTT
v_gene: TRBV5-1; d_gene: TRBD2; abundance: .; j_gene: TRBJ2-3; CDR3aa: CASSSGSFSPDTQYF; CDR3nt: TGCGCCAGCAGCAGCGGGAGTTTTTCCCCAGATACGCAGTATTTT
v_gene: TRBV6-2/TRBV6-3; d_gene: .; abundance: .; j_gene: TRBJ1-4; CDR3aa: CASRWTPTNEKLFF; CDR3nt: TGTGCCAGCAGATGGACCCCTACTAATGAAAAACTGTTTTTT
v_gene: TRBV20-1; d_gene: .; abundance: .; j_gene: TRBJ2-7; CDR3aa: CSARGRGGQYF; CDR3nt: TGCAGTGCTAGAGGCAGAGGAGGGCAGTACTTC
v_gene: TRBV7-3; d_gene: .; abundance: once; j_gene: TRBJ1-1; CDR3aa: CASSLTRTVEAFF; CDR3nt: TGTGCCAGCAGCTTAACGCGTACAGTTGAAGCTTTCTTT
v_gene: TRBV28; d_gene: .; abundance: .; j_gene: TRBJ2-5; CDR3aa: CASSFVGATQETQYF; CDR3nt: TGTGCCAGCAGTTTTGTGGGGGCTACCCAAGAGACCCAGTACTTC
v_gene: TRBV25-1; d_gene: TRBD2; abundance: .; j_gene: TRBJ2-5; CDR3aa: CASSPQMASGRFETQYF; CDR3nt: TGTGCCAGCAGTCCCCAAATGGCAAGCGGGAGGTTTGAGACCCAGTACTTC
v_gene: TRBV9; d_gene: .; abundance: .; j_gene: TRBJ2-5; CDR3aa: CASSRAQETQYF; CDR3nt: TGTGCCAGCAGTCGAGCCCAAGAGACCCAGTACTTC
v_gene: TRBV20-1; d_gene: .; abundance: .; j_gene: TRBJ2-1; CDR3aa: CSARGRQGSYNEQFF; CDR3nt: TGCAGTGCTAGAGGGCGACAAGGCTCCTACAATGAGCAGTTCTTC
v_gene: TRBV19; d_gene: TRBD2; abundance: once; j_gene: TRBJ2-7; CDR3aa: CASTTSGRGEQYF; CDR3nt: TGTGCCAGCACTACAAGCGGGAGAGGCGAGCAGTACTTC
v_gene: TRBV20-1; d_gene: TRBD1; abundance: .; j_gene: TRBJ2-7; CDR3aa: CSAQGQTEQYF; CDR3nt: TGCAGTGCCCAGGGACAGACCGAGCAGTACTTC
v_gene: TRBV2; d_gene: TRBD1; abundance: .; j_gene: TRBJ1-1; CDR3aa: CASSEGQGGRLNTEAFF; CDR3nt: TGTGCCAGCAGTGAAGGACAGGGGGGACGGCTGAACACTGAAGCTTTCTTT
v_gene: TRBV24-1; d_gene: .; abundance: .; j_gene: TRBJ2-3; CDR3aa: CATGGAVDTQYF; CDR3nt: TGTGCCACCGGGGGGGCCGTGGATACGCAGTATTTT
v_gene: TRBV4-3; d_gene: TRBD2; abundance: .; j_gene: TRBJ2-1; CDR3aa: CASSQEREGSNEQFF; CDR3nt: TGCGCCAGCAGCCAAGAGCGGGAGGGCTCCAATGAGCAGTTCTTC
v_gene: TRBV18; d_gene: .; abundance: .; j_gene: TRBJ1-3; CDR3aa: CASSPPDRRVGNTIYF; CDR3nt: TGTGCCAGCTCACCACCCGACAGGAGAGTTGGAAACACCATATATTTT
v_gene: TRBV9; d_gene: .; abundance: .; j_gene: TRBJ1-2; CDR3aa: CASSVSRHAIYGYTF; CDR3nt: TGTGCCAGCAGCGTATCCCGCCACGCCATCTATGGCTACACCTTC
v_gene: TRBV27; d_gene: TRBD1; abundance: .; j_gene: TRBJ2-1; CDR3aa: CASGSLGGGYNEQFF; CDR3nt: TGTGCCAGCGGTTCTTTAGGGGGCGGCTACAATGAGCAGTTCTTC
v_gene: TRBV21-1; d_gene: .; abundance: .; j_gene: TRBJ1-4; CDR3aa: CATATANNDEKLFF; CDR3nt: TGTGCCACCGCGACAGCCAATAATGATGAGAAACTGTTTTTT
v_gene: TRBV29-1; d_gene: .; abundance: .; j_gene: TRBJ2-7; CDR3aa: CSVAGLGNYEQYF; CDR3nt: TGCAGCGTTGCGGGGCTCGGAAATTACGAGCAGTACTTC
v_gene: TRBV29-1; d_gene: .; abundance: .; j_gene: TRBJ2-1; CDR3aa: CSAEASGSSNYNEQFF; CDR3nt: TGCAGCGCTGAAGCCAGCGGCTCATCCAACTACAATGAGCAGTTCTTC
v_gene: TRBV5-6; d_gene: TRBD1; abundance: once; j_gene: TRBJ1-1; CDR3aa: CASSLRDRRAFF; CDR3nt: TGTGCCAGCAGCTTGAGGGACAGGCGAGCTTTCTTT
v_gene: TRBV12-3/TRBV12-4; d_gene: .; abundance: .; j_gene: TRBJ2-1; CDR3aa: CASTWGQGRNEQFF; CDR3nt: TGTGCCAGCACCTGGGGGCAGGGAAGGAATGAGCAGTTCTTC
v_gene: TRBV4-3; d_gene: TRBD2; abundance: few; j_gene: TRBJ2-7; CDR3aa: CASSQGIAGGPGEQYF; CDR3nt: TGCGCCAGCAGCCAGGGAATAGCGGGAGGGCCGGGGGAGCAGTACTTC
v_gene: TRBV5-1; d_gene: TRBD2; abundance: .; j_gene: TRBJ2-5; CDR3aa: CASSSTTQAGGETQYF; CDR3nt: TGCGCCAGCAGCTCTACGACTCAAGCGGGGGGAGAGACCCAGTACTTC
v_gene: TRBV7-8; d_gene: .; abundance: .; j_gene: TRBJ2-7; CDR3aa: CASSSPGRGYSEQYF; CDR3nt: TGTGCCAGCAGCTCCCCCGGACGGGGGTACTCCGAGCAGTACTTC
v_gene: TRBV7-9; d_gene: .; abundance: .; j_gene: TRBJ2-1; CDR3aa: CASSSKPGLFLFF; CDR3nt: TGTGCCAGCAGCTCAAAACCGGGACTTTTCCTTTTCTTC
v_gene: TRBV29-1; d_gene: .; abundance: .; j_gene: TRBJ1-1; CDR3aa: CSVSDGENTEAFF; CDR3nt: TGCAGCGTTTCGGACGGAGAGAACACTGAAGCTTTCTTT
v_gene: TRBV20-1; d_gene: TRBD2; abundance: .; j_gene: TRBJ2-7; CDR3aa: CSARNTGTSDEQYF; CDR3nt: TGCAGTGCTAGAAATACCGGGACTAGCGACGAGCAGTACTTC
v_gene: TRBV20-1; d_gene: .; abundance: .; j_gene: TRBJ2-4; CDR3aa: CSASTRGDIQYF; CDR3nt: TGCAGTGCCTCCACAAGGGGGGACATTCAGTACTTC
v_gene: TRBV5-4; d_gene: .; abundance: .; j_gene: TRBJ2-5; CDR3aa: CASSNEGGRIRDAQYF; CDR3nt: TGTGCCAGCAGCAACGAGGGCGGGCGGATAAGAGACGCCCAGTACTTC
v_gene: TRBV5-1; d_gene: .; abundance: .; j_gene: TRBJ1-2; CDR3aa: CASSLGTNQNYGYTF; CDR3nt: TGCGCCAGCAGCTTGGGCACCAACCAAAACTATGGCTACACCTTC
v_gene: TRBV4-3; d_gene: .; abundance: .; j_gene: TRBJ2-7; CDR3aa: CASSQETGTRNEQYF; CDR3nt: TGCGCCAGCAGCCAGGAGACAGGGACTCGCAACGAGCAGTACTTC